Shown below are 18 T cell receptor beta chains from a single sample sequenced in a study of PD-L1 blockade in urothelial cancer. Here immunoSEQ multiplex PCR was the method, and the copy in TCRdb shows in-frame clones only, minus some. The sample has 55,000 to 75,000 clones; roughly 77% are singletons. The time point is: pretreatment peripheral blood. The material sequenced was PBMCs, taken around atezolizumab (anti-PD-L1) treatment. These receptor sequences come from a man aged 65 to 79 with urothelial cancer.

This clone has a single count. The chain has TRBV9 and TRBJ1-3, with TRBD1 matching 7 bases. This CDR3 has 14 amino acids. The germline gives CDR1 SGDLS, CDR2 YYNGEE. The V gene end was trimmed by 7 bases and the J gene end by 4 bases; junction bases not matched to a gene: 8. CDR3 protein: CASGTGASGNTIYF. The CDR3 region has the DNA TGTGCCAGCGGTACAGGGGCGTCAGGAAACACCATATATTTT.

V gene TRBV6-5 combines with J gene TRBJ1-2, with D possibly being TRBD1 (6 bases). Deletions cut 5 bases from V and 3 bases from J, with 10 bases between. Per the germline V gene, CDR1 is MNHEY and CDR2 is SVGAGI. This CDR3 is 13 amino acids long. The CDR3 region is CASSTGLYYGYTF. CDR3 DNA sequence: TGTGCCAGCAGTACAGGGTTGTACTATGGCTACACCTTC.

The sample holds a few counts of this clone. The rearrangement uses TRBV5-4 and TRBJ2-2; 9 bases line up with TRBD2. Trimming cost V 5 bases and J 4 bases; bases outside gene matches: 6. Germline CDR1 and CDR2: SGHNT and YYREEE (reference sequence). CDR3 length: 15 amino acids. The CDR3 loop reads CASSHSGSTTGELFF. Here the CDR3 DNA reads TGTGCCAGCAGTCATAGCGGGAGTACCACCGGGGAGCTGTTTTTT.

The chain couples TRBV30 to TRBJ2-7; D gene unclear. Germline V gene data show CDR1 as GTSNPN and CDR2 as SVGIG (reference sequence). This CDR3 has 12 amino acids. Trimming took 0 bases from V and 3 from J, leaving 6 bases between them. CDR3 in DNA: TGTGCCTGGAGTGTTGACTTCTACGAGCAGTACTTC. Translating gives CAWSVDFYEQYF.

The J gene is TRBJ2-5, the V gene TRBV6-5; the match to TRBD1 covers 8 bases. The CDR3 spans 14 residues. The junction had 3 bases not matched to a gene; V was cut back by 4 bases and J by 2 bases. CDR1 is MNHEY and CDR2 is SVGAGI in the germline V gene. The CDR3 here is CASSWTGQQETQYF. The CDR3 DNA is TGTGCCAGCAGTTGGACAGGGCAACAAGAGACCCAGTACTTC.

The CDR3 protein is CASSPTYQEQYF. In nucleotides, the CDR3 is TGTGCCAGCAGCCCCACCTACCAAGAGCAGTACTTC. This sequence joins TRBV7-9 and TRBJ2-7; no definite D call. This CDR3 has 12 amino acids. In germline, CDR1 is SEHNR, CDR2 FQNEAQ (reference sequence). The germline V and J ends were trimmed by 5 bases and 7 bases, with 12 bases remaining between them. Combining the CDR3 with reference TRBV7-9 and TRBJ2-7 gives the whole variable domain DTGVSQNPRHKITKRGQNVTFRCDPISEHNRLYWYRQTLGQGPEFLTYFQNEAQLEKSRLLSDRFSAERPKGSFSTLEIQRTEQGDSAMYLCASSPTYQEQYFGPGTRLTVT.

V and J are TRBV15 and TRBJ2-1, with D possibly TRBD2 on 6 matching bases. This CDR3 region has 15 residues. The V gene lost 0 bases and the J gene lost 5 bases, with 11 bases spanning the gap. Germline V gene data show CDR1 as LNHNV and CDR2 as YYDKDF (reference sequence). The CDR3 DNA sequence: TGTGCCACCAGCAGAGACTCGGGCGGGAACAATGAGCAGTTCTTC. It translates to CATSRDSGGNNEQFF.

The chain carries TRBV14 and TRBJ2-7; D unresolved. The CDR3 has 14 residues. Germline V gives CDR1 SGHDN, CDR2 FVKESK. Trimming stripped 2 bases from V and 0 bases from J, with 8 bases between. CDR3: CASSQNLFSYEQYF. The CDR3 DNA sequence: TGTGCCAGCAGCCAAAATCTTTTCTCCTACGAGCAGTACTTC.

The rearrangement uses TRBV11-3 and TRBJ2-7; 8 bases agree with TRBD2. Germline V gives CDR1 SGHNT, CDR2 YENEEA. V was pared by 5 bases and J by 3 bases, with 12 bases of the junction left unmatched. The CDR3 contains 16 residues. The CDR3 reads CASSTRTGTRNYEQYF. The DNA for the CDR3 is TGTGCCAGCAGCACTCGAACGGGGACTAGAAACTACGAGCAGTACTTC.

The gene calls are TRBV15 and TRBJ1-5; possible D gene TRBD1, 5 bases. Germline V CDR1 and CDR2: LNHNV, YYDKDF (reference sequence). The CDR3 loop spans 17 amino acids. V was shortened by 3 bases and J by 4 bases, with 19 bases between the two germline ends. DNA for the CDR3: TGTGCCACCAGCAGTATCTCGCAGGGTTTAGGGAATCAGCCCCAGCATTTT. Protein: CATSSISQGLGNQPQHF.

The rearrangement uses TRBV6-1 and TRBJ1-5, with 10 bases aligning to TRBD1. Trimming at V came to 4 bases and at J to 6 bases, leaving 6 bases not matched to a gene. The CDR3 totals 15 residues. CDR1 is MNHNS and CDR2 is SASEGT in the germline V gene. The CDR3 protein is CASSGAGTGVQPQHF. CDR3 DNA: TGTGCCAGCAGTGGGGCCGGGACAGGGGTTCAGCCCCAGCATTTT.

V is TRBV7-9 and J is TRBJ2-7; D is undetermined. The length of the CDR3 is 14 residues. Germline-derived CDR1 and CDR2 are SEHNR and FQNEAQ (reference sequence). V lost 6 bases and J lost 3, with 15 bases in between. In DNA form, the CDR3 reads TGTGCCAGCAGTCACCGGGTTGATAACTACGAGCAGTACTTC. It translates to CASSHRVDNYEQYF.

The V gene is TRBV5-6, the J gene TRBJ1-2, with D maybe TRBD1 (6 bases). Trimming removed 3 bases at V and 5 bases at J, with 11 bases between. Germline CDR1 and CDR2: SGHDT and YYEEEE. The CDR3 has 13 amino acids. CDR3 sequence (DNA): TGTGCCAGCAGCTCCACAGGGTCTTATGGCTACACCTTC. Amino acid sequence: CASSSTGSYGYTF.

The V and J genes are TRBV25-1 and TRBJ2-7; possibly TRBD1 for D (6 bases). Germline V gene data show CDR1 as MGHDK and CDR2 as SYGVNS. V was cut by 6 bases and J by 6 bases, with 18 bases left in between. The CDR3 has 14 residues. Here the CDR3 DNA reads TGTGCCAGCAGCCAGACAGGATCTTCTCGCGAGCAGTACTTC. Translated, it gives CASSQTGSSREQYF.

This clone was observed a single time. CDR3 sequence: CASSLYGRAPDTQYF. The CDR3, as DNA: TGTGCCAGCAGCTTATACGGGAGGGCCCCAGATACGCAGTATTTT. The chain is built from TRBV7-6 and TRBJ2-3; 8 nucleotides line up with TRBD2. Germline-derived CDR1 and CDR2 are SGHVS and FNYEAQ. V was clipped by 2 bases and J by 4 bases; unmatched bases: 5. The CDR3 consists of 15 residues.

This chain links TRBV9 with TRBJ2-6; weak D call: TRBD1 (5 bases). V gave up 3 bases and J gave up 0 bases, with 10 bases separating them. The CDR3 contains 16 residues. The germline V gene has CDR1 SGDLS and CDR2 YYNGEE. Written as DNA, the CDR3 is TGTGCCAGCAGCGCATTCGACAGCTCTGGGGCCAACGTCCTGACTTTC. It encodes CASSAFDSSGANVLTF.

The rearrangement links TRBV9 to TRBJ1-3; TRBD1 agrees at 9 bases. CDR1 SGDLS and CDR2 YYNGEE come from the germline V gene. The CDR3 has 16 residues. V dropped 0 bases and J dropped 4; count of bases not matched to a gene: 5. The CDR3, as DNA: TGTGCCAGCAGCGTAGTGGACAGGGGAGGAGGAAACACCATATATTTT. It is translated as CASSVVDRGGGNTIYF.

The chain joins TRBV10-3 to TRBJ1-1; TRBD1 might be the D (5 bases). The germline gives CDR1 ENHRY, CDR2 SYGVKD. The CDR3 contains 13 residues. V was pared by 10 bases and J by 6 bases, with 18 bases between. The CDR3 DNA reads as TGTGCCACCAGGTCCAGGGAAGAGGCTGAAGCTTTCTTT. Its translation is CATRSREEAEAFF.